The rows below give T cell receptor beta chains drawn from one sample of a study of blood T cell repertoires in COVID-19. Sequencing used immunoSEQ multiplex PCR; TCRdb keeps in-frame clones, though not all of them. The data hold about 200,000 clones, with more than 75% observed a single time. The sequenced sample was PBMCs or T cells enriched from blood (not recorded which). These receptors were collected from a woman aged 40 to 50 with acute COVID-19. The CDR3 runs from the conserved cysteine through the conserved F or W. The order of the fields is J gene, V gene, D gene, CDR3 protein. D genes are given only for firm matches.

J gene: TRBJ2-5; V gene: TRBV6-5; D gene: TRBD2; CDR3 protein: CASSYKLAGTETQYF
J gene: TRBJ1-2; V gene: TRBV7-9; D gene: .; CDR3 protein: CASSLYLSGTNYGYTF
J gene: TRBJ1-3; V gene: TRBV9; D gene: .; CDR3 protein: CASSVGFRAGNTIYF
J gene: TRBJ1-2; V gene: TRBV27; D gene: .; CDR3 protein: CASSLGLGGANYGYTF
J gene: TRBJ2-3; V gene: TRBV7-2; D gene: .; CDR3 protein: CASSLAGASTDTQYF
J gene: TRBJ2-2; V gene: TRBV6-5; D gene: .; CDR3 protein: CASSYEVNTGELFF
J gene: TRBJ2-3; V gene: TRBV19; D gene: TRBD1; CDR3 protein: CASSPRTGNTDTQYF
J gene: TRBJ2-3; V gene: TRBV19; D gene: .; CDR3 protein: CASRAGGAGDTQYF
J gene: TRBJ1-1; V gene: TRBV7-2; D gene: .; CDR3 protein: CASRLQQNTEAFF
J gene: TRBJ2-3; V gene: TRBV7-9; D gene: TRBD2; CDR3 protein: CASSLATSGGGDTQYF
J gene: TRBJ1-3; V gene: TRBV28; D gene: .; CDR3 protein: CASSSPSGRDGPGNTIYF
J gene: TRBJ1-4; V gene: TRBV4-3; D gene: .; CDR3 protein: CASSQDNRDEEKLFF
J gene: TRBJ2-5; V gene: TRBV5-1; D gene: TRBD1; CDR3 protein: CASSLATGVGETQYF
J gene: TRBJ2-7; V gene: TRBV7-3; D gene: .; CDR3 protein: CASSLNGGSSYEQYF
J gene: TRBJ1-6; V gene: TRBV6-1; D gene: .; CDR3 protein: CASSEDSHYNSPLHF
J gene: TRBJ2-7; V gene: TRBV7-2; D gene: .; CDR3 protein: CASSLSATGPHEQYF
J gene: TRBJ1-2; V gene: TRBV11-2; D gene: .; CDR3 protein: CASSPPPSSRDPGYTF
J gene: TRBJ1-2; V gene: TRBV19; D gene: .; CDR3 protein: CASSIERMFGIYGYTF
J gene: TRBJ1-2; V gene: TRBV6-5; D gene: TRBD1; CDR3 protein: CASRGDRVSYGYTF
J gene: TRBJ1-2; V gene: TRBV14; D gene: TRBD1; CDR3 protein: CASSQTGVRGGYTF
J gene: TRBJ2-1; V gene: TRBV7-6; D gene: .; CDR3 protein: CASSLELDEQFF
J gene: TRBJ1-1; V gene: TRBV5-4; D gene: TRBD1; CDR3 protein: CASSLWGQGTAAFF
J gene: TRBJ1-6; V gene: TRBV5-4; D gene: .; CDR3 protein: CASSLGRGNNSPLHF
J gene: TRBJ2-7; V gene: TRBV9; D gene: .; CDR3 protein: CASSGGGRYEQYF
J gene: TRBJ1-2; V gene: TRBV7-2; D gene: .; CDR3 protein: CASSRGVESGYTF
J gene: TRBJ2-5; V gene: TRBV13; D gene: TRBD2; CDR3 protein: CASSLVGSGGPYQETQYF
J gene: TRBJ2-3; V gene: TRBV5-4; D gene: .; CDR3 protein: CASSSRYRADTQYF
J gene: TRBJ2-7; V gene: TRBV5-4; D gene: TRBD2; CDR3 protein: CATSRGGSGEQYF
J gene: TRBJ2-7; V gene: TRBV20-1; D gene: .; CDR3 protein: CSALNYDEQYF
J gene: TRBJ2-5; V gene: TRBV7-2; D gene: .; CDR3 protein: CASSLDYPAQYF
J gene: TRBJ1-1; V gene: TRBV2; D gene: TRBD1; CDR3 protein: CASSAVTGVSEAFF
J gene: TRBJ1-5; V gene: TRBV11-2; D gene: TRBD1; CDR3 protein: CASSLDRDQPQHF
J gene: TRBJ1-4; V gene: TRBV3-1/TRBV3-2; D gene: TRBD1; CDR3 protein: CASSPLGQGGEKLFF
J gene: TRBJ2-1; V gene: TRBV5-4; D gene: TRBD2; CDR3 protein: CASSLALADNEQFF
J gene: TRBJ2-7; V gene: TRBV6-5; D gene: TRBD2; CDR3 protein: CASSSSGRLSFEQYF
J gene: TRBJ2-3; V gene: TRBV5-1; D gene: TRBD2; CDR3 protein: CASSLDGTSGNPDTQYF
J gene: TRBJ1-2; V gene: TRBV7-8; D gene: .; CDR3 protein: CASSLNSDRPRGYTF
J gene: TRBJ1-1; V gene: TRBV30; D gene: .; CDR3 protein: CAWSRGRDTEAFF
J gene: TRBJ1-1; V gene: TRBV6-1; D gene: .; CDR3 protein: CASSEYPSGNTEAFF
J gene: TRBJ1-4; V gene: TRBV7-8; D gene: TRBD1; CDR3 protein: CASSLAPPPRAGGREKLFF
J gene: TRBJ2-7; V gene: TRBV28; D gene: .; CDR3 protein: CASSSETTAYEQYF
J gene: TRBJ2-1; V gene: TRBV10-3; D gene: TRBD1; CDR3 protein: CAISESGGVSGQGRFF
J gene: TRBJ2-1; V gene: TRBV19; D gene: TRBD2; CDR3 protein: CASRRLAGDYNEQFF
J gene: TRBJ2-1; V gene: TRBV5-1; D gene: TRBD2; CDR3 protein: CASSGSGGRNEQFF
J gene: TRBJ2-7; V gene: TRBV28; D gene: .; CDR3 protein: CASSIGDPQGYYEQYF
J gene: TRBJ1-2; V gene: TRBV6-5; D gene: TRBD1; CDR3 protein: CASRNRDRDYGYTF
J gene: TRBJ1-4; V gene: TRBV28; D gene: .; CDR3 protein: CASSENRVNEKLFF